Listed below are T cell receptor beta chains from one sample, sequenced in a study of blood T cell repertoires in COVID-19. Only in-frame clones appear in the TCRdb table, and some are missing; sequencing was by immunoSEQ multiplex PCR. Of some 270,000 clones listed, about 89% were seen once; the top ten hold around 1.5%. The sequenced material came from peripheral blood. These receptors originate from a woman aged 55 to 70 who had recovered from COVID-19. The CDR3 runs from the conserved cysteine through the conserved F or W. The D gene is left open where the match is weak. For some rows the clone size is stated as once, few or many, or as a class when expanded; others skip it.

V	D	size	J	CDR3	DNA
TRBV6-5	TRBD1	-	TRBJ1-4	CASRSPQGALEKLFF	TGTGCCAGCAGGAGTCCACAGGGGGCATTAGAAAAACTGTTTTTT
TRBV9	-	-	TRBJ2-7	CASSVAPTSNEQYF	TGTGCCAGCAGCGTAGCCCCCACTAGCAACGAGCAGTACTTC
TRBV3-1/TRBV3-2	TRBD1	-	TRBJ2-1	CASRTLDRGGYNEQFF	TGTGCCAGCAGAACGCTGGACAGGGGAGGGTACAATGAGCAGTTCTTC
TRBV19	-	-	TRBJ1-3	CASSIRDTYSGNTIYF	TGTGCCAGTAGTATCAGGGACACCTACTCTGGAAACACCATATATTTT
TRBV7-2	-	-	TRBJ1-2	CASSFTGDYGYTF	TGTGCCAGCAGCTTTACCGGGGACTATGGCTACACCTTC
TRBV6-5	TRBD2	-	TRBJ2-5	CASIIGLAGTETQYF	TGTGCCAGCATTATAGGACTAGCGGGGACCGAGACCCAGTACTTC
TRBV5-6	-	-	TRBJ1-5	CASSLVSHRDQPQHF	TGTGCCAGCAGCTTGGTATCCCACAGAGATCAGCCCCAGCATTTT
TRBV28	-	-	TRBJ1-4	CASRPQGRVGEKLFF	TGTGCCAGCAGACCTCAGGGGAGGGTTGGGGAAAAACTGTTTTTT
TRBV3-1/TRBV3-2	-	-	TRBJ1-3	CASSQAGLLDSGNTIYF	TGTGCCAGCAGCCAAGCTGGACTGCTCGACTCTGGAAACACCATATATTTT
TRBV5-5	-	-	TRBJ2-5	CASSSRYRQTQETQYF	TGTGCCAGCAGCTCCCGTTACAGACAAACACAAGAGACCCAGTACTTC
TRBV12-5	-	-	TRBJ2-3	CASGSGFGSTDTQYF	TGTGCTAGTGGTTCAGGGTTTGGTAGCACAGATACGCAGTATTTT
TRBV28	-	once	TRBJ2-3	CASRIAPTSTDTQYF	TGTGCCAGCAGAATAGCGCCTACTAGCACAGATACGCAGTATTTT
TRBV19	-	-	TRBJ1-3	CASSFEISGNTIYF	TGTGCCAGTAGTTTCGAGATCTCTGGAAACACCATATATTTT
TRBV18	TRBD1	-	TRBJ1-1	CASSPRTGEAFF	TGTGCCAGCTCACCACGGACAGGTGAAGCTTTCTTT
TRBV5-6	TRBD1	few	TRBJ1-5	CASSLNRGSNQPQHF	TGTGCCAGCAGCCTGAACAGGGGGAGCAATCAGCCCCAGCATTTT
TRBV27	-	-	TRBJ2-2	CASSFSYRGGGELFF	TGTGCCAGCAGTTTCAGCTACAGGGGAGGCGGGGAGCTGTTTTTT
TRBV12-3/TRBV12-4	-	-	TRBJ1-4	CASSFGQGTKLFF	TGTGCCAGCAGTTTTGGTCAGGGGACAAAACTGTTTTTT
TRBV19	-	once	TRBJ1-1	CASSMSTRAFF	TGTGCCAGTAGTATGTCTACCCGGGCTTTCTTT
TRBV12-5	TRBD1	-	TRBJ2-1	CASGYRGNNEQFF	TGTGCTAGTGGGTACAGGGGAAACAATGAGCAGTTCTTC
TRBV10-3	-	-	TRBJ1-2	CAISEPSQGAPNYGYTF	TGTGCCATCAGTGAGCCGAGTCAGGGTGCCCCTAACTATGGCTACACCTTC
TRBV28	-	-	TRBJ1-1	CASSTQGIQIGVNTEAFF	TGTGCCAGCAGCACGCAGGGAATCCAGATTGGTGTGAACACTGAAGCTTTCTTT
TRBV6-2/TRBV6-3	TRBD1	-	TRBJ1-1	CASSYSSGGTTEAFF	TGTGCCAGCAGTTACTCGTCAGGGGGGACCACTGAAGCTTTCTTT
TRBV6-2/TRBV6-3	TRBD2	once	TRBJ2-5	CASSYVRGGVGETQYF	TGTGCCAGCAGTTACGTCCGGGGGGGGGTTGGAGAGACCCAGTACTTC
TRBV15	-	-	TRBJ2-2	CATSRDLGGTGELFF	TGTGCCACCAGCAGAGATCTGGGGGGCACCGGGGAGCTGTTTTTT
TRBV7-2	-	-	TRBJ2-1	CASSLTPQGYEQFF	TGTGCCAGCAGCTTGACACCCCAGGGGTATGAGCAGTTCTTC
TRBV9	-	once	TRBJ2-7	CASSATGSGYEQYF	TGTGCCAGCAGCGCCACAGGGTCGGGATACGAGCAGTACTTC
TRBV21-1	-	-	TRBJ1-5	CASSKVSGNQPQHF	TGTGCCAGCAGCAAAGTTTCGGGGAATCAGCCCCAGCATTTT
TRBV15	-	-	TRBJ2-7	CATSRDSIGSYEQYF	TGTGCCACCAGCAGAGACTCTATCGGCTCCTACGAGCAGTACTTC
TRBV27	TRBD2	-	TRBJ2-3	CASSLLLSHRWGGGRDTQYF	TGTGCCAGCAGTTTACTGCTCTCCCATCGTTGGGGGGGAGGTAGAGATACGCAGTATTTT
TRBV6-6	-	-	TRBJ1-5	CASSYGEWGNQPQHF	TGTGCCAGCAGTTACGGGGAGTGGGGCAATCAGCCCCAGCATTTT
TRBV10-3	-	-	TRBJ1-2	CAISESGVNYGYTF	TGTGCCATCAGTGAGTCAGGGGTTAACTATGGCTACACCTTC